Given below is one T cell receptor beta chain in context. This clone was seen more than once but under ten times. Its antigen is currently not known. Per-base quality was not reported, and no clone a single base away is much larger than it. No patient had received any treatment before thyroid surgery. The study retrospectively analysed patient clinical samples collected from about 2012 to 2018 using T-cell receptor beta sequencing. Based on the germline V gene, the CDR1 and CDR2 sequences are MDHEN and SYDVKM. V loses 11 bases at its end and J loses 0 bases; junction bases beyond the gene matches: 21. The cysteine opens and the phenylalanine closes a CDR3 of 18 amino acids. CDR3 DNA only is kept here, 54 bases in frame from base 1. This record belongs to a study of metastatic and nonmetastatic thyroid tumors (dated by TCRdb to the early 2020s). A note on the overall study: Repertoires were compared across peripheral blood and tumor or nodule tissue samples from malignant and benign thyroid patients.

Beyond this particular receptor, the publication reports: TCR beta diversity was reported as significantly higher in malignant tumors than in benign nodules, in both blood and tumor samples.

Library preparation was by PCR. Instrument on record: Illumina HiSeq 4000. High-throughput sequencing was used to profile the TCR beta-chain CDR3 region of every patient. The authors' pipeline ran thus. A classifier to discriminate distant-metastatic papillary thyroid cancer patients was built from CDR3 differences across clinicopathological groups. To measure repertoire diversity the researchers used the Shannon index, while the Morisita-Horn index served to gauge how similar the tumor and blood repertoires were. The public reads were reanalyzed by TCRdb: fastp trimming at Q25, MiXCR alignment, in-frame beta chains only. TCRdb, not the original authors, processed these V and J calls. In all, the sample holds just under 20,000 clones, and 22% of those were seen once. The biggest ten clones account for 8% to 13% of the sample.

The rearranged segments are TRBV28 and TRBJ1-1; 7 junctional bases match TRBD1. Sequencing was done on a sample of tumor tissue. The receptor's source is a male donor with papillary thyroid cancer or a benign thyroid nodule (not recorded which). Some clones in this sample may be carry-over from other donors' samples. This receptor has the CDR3 CAPRGGPIRSGMNTEAFF. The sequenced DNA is TGTGCCCCCAGGGGGGGGCCCATCCGCTCAGGGATGAACACTGAAGCTTTCTTT.